This entry describes one TCR beta chain. Its target is unknown. These data belong to a study of CD8+ T cells in alopecia areata. Overall study: Patients in the study were on tofacitinib for 6 to 18 months, then off it for 6 months.

Study results and caveats: An increase in clonality over normal scalp was evident in lesional scalp, especially alopecia totalis/universalis.

Extracted RNA was reverse transcribed, and the resulting cDNA served as sequencing template. Sequencing used immunoSEQ multiplex PCR; TCRdb keeps in-frame clones, though not all of them. In the table there are roughly 75,000 clones, approximately 61% of which are singletons. Trimming cost V 0 bases and J 0 bases; bases outside gene matches: 11. Germline values: CDR1 SGHRS, CDR2 YFSETQ. The CDR3 runs 19 residues. The receptor was derived from a human donor with alopecia areata. The rearrangement uses TRBV5-1 and TRBJ1-5, with 8 bases matching TRBD1. The sequencing here drew on CD8+ T cells sorted from blood, taken at week 0. CDR3 DNA sequence: TGCGCCAGCAGCTTGGGGGACAGGCTTGGAGATAATAGCAATCAGCCCCAGCATTTT. Translating gives CASSLGDRLGDNSNQPQHF.